Sequencing of this TCR beta chain was carried out in a study of cytomegalovirus exposure and HLA in healthy donors. Note on this clone: Its specificity is unknown.

Overall study findings and caveats: Later findings reportedly placed an Asian-associated ancestry cluster below the roughly 690-donor mean for N-insertions.

V lost 3 bases, J lost 7 bases, and 12 bases lay in between. Germline-derived CDR1 and CDR2 are MNHNS and SASEGT. This CDR3 contains 13 residues. PCR involved 60 Vbeta and 13 Jbeta primers. The data were produced by immunoSEQ multiplex PCR, yet TCRdb's version contains in-frame clones alone and is incomplete. The table lists about 180,000 clones, 60% to 85% of them singletons. This chain uses TRBV6-1 with TRBJ1-2; tentative D call: TRBD1 (6 bases). The sequenced material came from PBMCs. This clonotype was obtained from a male donor in good health and CMV-seronegative. CDR3 coding DNA: TGTGCCAGCAGTGATAGTAGGGGGAGTGGCTACACCTTC. Translation gives CASSDSRGSGYTF.